This T cell receptor (beta chain) was sequenced during a study of blood T cell repertoires in COVID-19. In the original analysis: Amplification with reference gene primers provided the estimates of nucleated cell counts. Sequencing used immunoSEQ multiplex PCR; TCRdb keeps in-frame clones, though not all of them. The DNA was the basis for D and trimming; V, J and clone size are from that table. The table records a few hundred thousand clones, around 88% of them present only once. This CDR3 contains 12 residues. Germline-derived CDR1 and CDR2 are MNHEY and SMNVEV (reference sequence). V was trimmed by 4 bases and J by 7 bases, leaving 10 bases between them.

This TCR was sampled from a woman aged 25-40 years who had recovered from COVID-19. The chain links TRBV27 to TRBJ1-2; D perhaps matches TRBD1 (5 bases). The sample comprised peripheral blood. CDR3 protein: CASSSQGRGYTF. As DNA, the CDR3 is TGTGCCAGCAGTTCCCAGGGCCGTGGCTACACCTTC.